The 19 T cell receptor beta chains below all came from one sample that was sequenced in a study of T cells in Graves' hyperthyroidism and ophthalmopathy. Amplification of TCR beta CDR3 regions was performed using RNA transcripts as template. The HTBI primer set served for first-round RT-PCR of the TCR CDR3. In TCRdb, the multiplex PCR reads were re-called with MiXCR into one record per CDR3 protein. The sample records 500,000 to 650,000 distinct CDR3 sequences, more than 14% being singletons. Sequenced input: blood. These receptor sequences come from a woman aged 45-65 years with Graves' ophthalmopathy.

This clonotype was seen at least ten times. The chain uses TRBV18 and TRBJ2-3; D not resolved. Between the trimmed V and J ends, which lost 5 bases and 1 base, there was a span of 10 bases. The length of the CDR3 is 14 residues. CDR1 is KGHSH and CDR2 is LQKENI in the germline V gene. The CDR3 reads CASSSLAGTDTQYF. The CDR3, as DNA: TGTGCCAGCTCATCCTTAGCAGGCACAGATACGCAGTATTTT.

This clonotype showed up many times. The CDR3 coding sequence is TGTGCCAGCAGCGGAACCGGGGCGCGGGTCACTGAAGCTTTCTTT. Amino acid sequence: CASSGTGARVTEAFF. The chain recombines TRBV28 with TRBJ1-1; a possible D gene is TRBD1 (5 bases). The germline V gene encodes CDR1 MDHEN and CDR2 SYDVKM. V was pared by 6 bases and J by 4 bases, with 18 bases between. CDR3 length equals 15 residues.

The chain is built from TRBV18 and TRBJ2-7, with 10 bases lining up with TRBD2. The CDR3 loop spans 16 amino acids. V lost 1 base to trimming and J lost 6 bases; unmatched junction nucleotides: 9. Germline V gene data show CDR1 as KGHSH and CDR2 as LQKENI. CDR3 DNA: TGTGCCAGCTCACCACTCAGAGCGGGAGGGCCTCTCGAGCAGTACTTC. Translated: CASSPLRAGGPLEQYF.

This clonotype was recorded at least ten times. In DNA, the CDR3 is TGTGCCAGCAGTTTTACTAGCGGGAGTAATGAGCAGTTCTTC. Translating gives CASSFTSGSNEQFF. The V and J genes are TRBV12-3 or TRBV12-4 and TRBJ2-1, with TRBD2 matching 11 bases. V trimming: 3 bases; J trimming: 7 bases; junction bases outside the gene matches: 2. The CDR3 is made up of 14 amino acids.

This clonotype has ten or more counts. The CDR3 region is CASKRTGVNEQFF. The CDR3 DNA is TGTGCCAGCAAAAGGACAGGGGTTAATGAGCAGTTCTTC. The chain recombines TRBV7-2 with TRBJ2-1, with TRBD1 matching over 9 bases. The CDR3 has 13 residues. Trimming cost V 7 bases and J 7 bases; bases outside gene matches: 5. CDR1 SGHTA and CDR2 FQGNSA come from the germline V gene.

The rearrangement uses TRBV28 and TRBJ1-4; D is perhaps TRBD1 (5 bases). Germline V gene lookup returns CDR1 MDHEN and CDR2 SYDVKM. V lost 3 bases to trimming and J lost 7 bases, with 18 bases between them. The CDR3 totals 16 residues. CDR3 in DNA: TGTGCCAGCAGTTTCTCTGGACGGGGGTATTTTGAAAAACTGTTTTTT. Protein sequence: CASSFSGRGYFEKLFF.

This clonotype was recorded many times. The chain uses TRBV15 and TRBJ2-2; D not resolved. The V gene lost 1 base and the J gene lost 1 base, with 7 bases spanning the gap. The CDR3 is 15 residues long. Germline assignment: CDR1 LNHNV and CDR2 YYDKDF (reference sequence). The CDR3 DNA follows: TGTGCCACCAGCAGAGGTTCTGTGAACACCGGGGAGCTGTTTTTT. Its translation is CATSRGSVNTGELFF.

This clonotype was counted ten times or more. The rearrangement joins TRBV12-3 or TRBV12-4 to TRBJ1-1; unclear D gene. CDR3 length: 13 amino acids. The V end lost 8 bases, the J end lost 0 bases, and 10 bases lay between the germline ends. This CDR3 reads CASHRGMNTEAFF. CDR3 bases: TGTGCCAGCCACCGGGGAATGAACACTGAAGCTTTCTTT.

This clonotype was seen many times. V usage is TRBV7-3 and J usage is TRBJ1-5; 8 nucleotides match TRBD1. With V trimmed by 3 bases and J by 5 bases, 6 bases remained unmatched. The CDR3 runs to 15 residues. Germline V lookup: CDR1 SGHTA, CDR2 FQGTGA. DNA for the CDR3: TGTGCCAGCAGCTTTTCAGGACAGGGAGATCAGCCCCAGCATTTT. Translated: CASSFSGQGDQPQHF.

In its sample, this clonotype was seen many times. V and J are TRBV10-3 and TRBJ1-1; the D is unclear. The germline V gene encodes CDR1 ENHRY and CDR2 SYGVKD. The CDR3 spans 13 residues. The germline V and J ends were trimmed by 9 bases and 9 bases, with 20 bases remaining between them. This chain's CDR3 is CAMTDSILVKAFF. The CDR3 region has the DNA TGTGCCATGACCGATTCAATACTGGTGAAAGCTTTCTTT.

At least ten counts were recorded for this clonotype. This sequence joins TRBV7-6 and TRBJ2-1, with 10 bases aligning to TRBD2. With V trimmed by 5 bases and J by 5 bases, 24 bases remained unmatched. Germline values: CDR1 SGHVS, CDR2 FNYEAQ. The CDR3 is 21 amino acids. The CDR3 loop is CASSRPLSIAGGLSLNNEQFF. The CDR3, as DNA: TGTGCCAGCAGCCGACCACTCTCTATAGCGGGAGGACTCTCCCTAAACAATGAGCAGTTCTTC.

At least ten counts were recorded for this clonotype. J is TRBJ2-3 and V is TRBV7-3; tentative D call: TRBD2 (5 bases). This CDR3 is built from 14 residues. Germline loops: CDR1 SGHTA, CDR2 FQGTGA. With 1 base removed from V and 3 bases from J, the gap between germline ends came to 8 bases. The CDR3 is CASSLMGGTDTQYF. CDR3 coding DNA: TGTGCCAGCAGCTTAATGGGCGGGACAGATACGCAGTATTTT.

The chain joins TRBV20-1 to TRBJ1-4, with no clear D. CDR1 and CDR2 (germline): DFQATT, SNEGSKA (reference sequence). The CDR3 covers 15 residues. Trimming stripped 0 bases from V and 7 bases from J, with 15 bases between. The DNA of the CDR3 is TGCAGTGCTAGAGAAAGTTCAAGGGCACGTGAAAAACTGTTTTTT. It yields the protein CSARESSRAREKLFF.

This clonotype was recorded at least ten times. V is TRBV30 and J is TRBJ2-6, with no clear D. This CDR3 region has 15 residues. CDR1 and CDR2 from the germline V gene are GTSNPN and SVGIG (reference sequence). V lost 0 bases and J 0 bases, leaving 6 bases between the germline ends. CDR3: CAWSVGRSGANVLTF. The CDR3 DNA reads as TGTGCCTGGAGTGTAGGTCGCTCTGGGGCCAACGTCCTGACTTTC.

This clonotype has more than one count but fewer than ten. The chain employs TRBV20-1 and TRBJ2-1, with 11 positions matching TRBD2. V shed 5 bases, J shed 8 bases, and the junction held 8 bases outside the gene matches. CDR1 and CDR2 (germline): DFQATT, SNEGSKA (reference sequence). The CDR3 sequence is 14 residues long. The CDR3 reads CSAGLAGGPHEQFF. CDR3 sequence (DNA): TGCAGTGCTGGATTAGCGGGAGGGCCTCATGAGCAGTTCTTC.

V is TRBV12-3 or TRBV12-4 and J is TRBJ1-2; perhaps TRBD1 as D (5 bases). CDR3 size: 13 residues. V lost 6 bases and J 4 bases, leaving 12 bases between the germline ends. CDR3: CASSYRRGYGYTF. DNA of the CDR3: TGTGCCAGCAGCTACAGGAGGGGCTATGGCTACACCTTC.

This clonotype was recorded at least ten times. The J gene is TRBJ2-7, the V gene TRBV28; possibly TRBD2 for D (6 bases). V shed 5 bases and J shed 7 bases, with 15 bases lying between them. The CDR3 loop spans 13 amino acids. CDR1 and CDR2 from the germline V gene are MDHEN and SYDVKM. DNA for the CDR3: TGTGCCAGCAGTGGGACTCCTACGAGGGAGCAGTACTTC. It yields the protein CASSGTPTREQYF.

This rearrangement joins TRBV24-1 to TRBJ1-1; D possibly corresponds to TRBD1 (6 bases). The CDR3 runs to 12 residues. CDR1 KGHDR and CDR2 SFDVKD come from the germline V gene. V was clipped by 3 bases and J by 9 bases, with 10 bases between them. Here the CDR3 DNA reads TGTGCCACCAGTGATGTGGACAGCAAAGCTTTCTTT. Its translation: CATSDVDSKAFF.

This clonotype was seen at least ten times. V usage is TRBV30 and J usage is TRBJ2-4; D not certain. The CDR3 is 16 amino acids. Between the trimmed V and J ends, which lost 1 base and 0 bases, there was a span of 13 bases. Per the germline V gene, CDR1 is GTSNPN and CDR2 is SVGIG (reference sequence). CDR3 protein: CAWSEDTAVAKNIQYF. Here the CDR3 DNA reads TGTGCCTGGAGTGAAGACACGGCCGTAGCCAAAAACATTCAGTACTTC.